One and the same sample provided the 7 T cell receptor beta chains below, sequenced in a study of a mutant IDH1 vaccine in newly diagnosed glioma. Stated time point: week 47, end of study. Vaccination comprised doses that each held 300 ug of mutant IDH1 20-mer peptide, plus topical imiquimod. Their antigens remain unidentified. Sequenced by immunoSEQ multiplex PCR; TCRdb stores in-frame clones only, minus some. The table lists roughly 43,000 clones, 82% of them singletons. This material consisted of PBMCs, taken from a glioma patient whose treatment included an IDH1 peptide vaccine. The receptors originated from a man younger than 35 with glioma. Some clones in this sample may be carry-over from other donors' samples.

The V call is TRBV5-1, the J call TRBJ2-7, with D maybe TRBD1 (5 bases). This CDR3 contains 14 residues. Germline loops: CDR1 SGHRS, CDR2 YFSETQ. Trimming cost V 4 bases and J 2 bases, with 13 bases left between them. The CDR3 sequence: CASSLGDRTYEQYF. The CDR3 DNA sequence: TGCGCCAGCAGCCTAGGTGACAGAACCTACGAGCAGTACTTC.

This rearrangement joins TRBV30 to TRBJ1-1; weak D call: TRBD1 (6 bases). Germline V gives CDR1 GTSNPN, CDR2 SVGIG (reference sequence). The CDR3 contains 14 residues. The V end lost 1 base, the J end lost 4 bases, and 13 bases lay between the germline ends. In DNA form, the CDR3 reads TGTGCCTGGAGTGCCTCCCCACAGGGCACTGAAGCTTTCTTT. Translated, it gives CAWSASPQGTEAFF.

The chain is built from TRBV5-1 and TRBJ2-7; 10 bases map to TRBD2. V was pared by 1 base and J by 5 bases, with 9 bases of the junction left unmatched. Germline V gene sequence: CDR1 SGHRS, CDR2 YFSETQ. This CDR3 is 16 amino acids long. CDR3 nucleotides: TGCGCCAGCAGCTTGCCCAGCGGGGGGGCGGGGAACGAGCAGTACTTC. It specifies CASSLPSGGAGNEQYF. The full variable domain, its missing parts supplied by reference TRBV5-1 and TRBJ2-7, is KAGVTQTPRYLIKTRGQQVTLSCSPISGHRSVSWYQQTPGQGLQFLFEYFSETQRNKGNFPGRFSGRQFSNSRSEMNVSTLELGDSALYLCASSLPSGGAGNEQYFGPGTRLTVT.

The rearrangement joins TRBV4-3 to TRBJ2-2, with D uncertain. This CDR3 spans 14 amino acids. CDR1 is LGHNA, CDR2 YSLEER, per germline. Trimming pared 0 bases from V and 9 bases from J, leaving 11 bases between. CDR3 in DNA: TGCGCCAGCAGCCAAGATGTCGGTGGCTGGGAGCTGTTTTTT. This encodes CASSQDVGGWELFF.

The CDR3 nucleotides are TGTGCCAGTAGTCTGGGACTAAATGCCTACAATGAGCAGTTCTTC. Its protein is CASSLGLNAYNEQFF. This chain connects TRBV19 to TRBJ2-1, with TRBD2 matching over 7 bases. The trim removed 5 bases at V and 2 bases at J, leaving 6 bases unmatched. The CDR3 is made up of 15 amino acids. Germline V gene sequence: CDR1 LNHDA, CDR2 SQIVND (reference sequence).

The chain links TRBV27 to TRBJ2-7; D call uncertain. The CDR3 extends over 11 amino acids. The V and J ends lost 4 bases and 0 bases respectively, with 1 base between them. The V gene's germline CDR1 is MNHEY and CDR2 SMNVEV (reference sequence). The CDR3 sequence is CASSSSYEQYF. CDR3 DNA sequence: TGTGCCAGCAGTTCCTCCTACGAGCAGTACTTC.

This sequence joins TRBV4-1 and TRBJ2-5; D is unclear. V was cut by 4 bases and J by 2 bases, with 8 bases left in between. CDR1 and CDR2 (germline): MGHRA, YSYEKL. The CDR3 totals 13 residues. CDR3 nucleotides: TGCGCCAGCAGCCCCCATACTCAAGAGACCCAGTACTTC. Protein: CASSPHTQETQYF.